The present TCR beta chain was sequenced within a study of regulatory T cells in long-lasting Graves disease (dated by TCRdb to the early 2020s). Describing the broader study: Newly diagnosed Graves' disease patients had taken antithyroid drugs for less than 3 months. Patients with persistent Graves' disease were compared with patients with newly diagnosed Graves' disease using TCR sequencing and RNA sequencing of peripheral blood. The study was conducted in China and was registered as a clinical trial. TCR sequencing covered about 13 persistent and roughly 20 newly diagnosed Graves' disease patients, approximately 33 samples in total.

The library came from multiplex PCR. Reads for this sample came from an Illumina HiSeq 4000. TCR beta libraries were built with iRepertoire HTBI primers and Arm-PCR amplification of CDR3 regions. Before sequencing, the PCR products underwent gel purification. On the authors' methods: A total of fewer than 70 TRBV and some 13 TRBJ segments were identified across samples and were used for gene usage analysis of CDR3 amino acid clonotypes. COPE and FqMerger were used to merge the filtered high-quality paired reads into contigs. BLAST was used to align contigs to IMGT TRBV, TRBD and TRBJ reference genes, and CDR3 was defined according to IMGT. Clonotypes above 0.1% frequency were classified as highly expanded clones. Shannon entropy was used to measure repertoire diversity, and the Gini coefficient was used to measure V-J evenness. Clonotypes shared by more than one individual were considered public. Through fastp at Q25 and MiXCR, TCRdb rebuilt clones from the public reads, retaining in-frame beta chains. Each entry merges the rows of one CDR3 protein and shows their most common DNA and genes. These V and J calls originate from TCRdb's pipeline instead of the authors' own analysis. The sample profile shows roughly 500,000 distinct CDR3 sequences; approximately 14% of them were found once. Together, the top ten hold approximately 17% of the sample.

On the study overall, not on this receptor specifically: Persistent Graves' disease patients showed lower TCR Shannon entropy and fewer highly expanded clones than newly diagnosed patients, suggesting clonal expansion. Sequencing and analysis were restricted to the TCR beta chain. Only peripheral blood was studied, because thyroid tissue, the primary lesion, was inaccessible. Persistent disease showed preferential use of TRBV28, TRBJ1-2 and TRBJ2-5, whereas newly diagnosed disease favored TRBV20-1 and TRBJ2-1. More public clonotypes were shared among persistent patients (roughly 2,700) than among newly diagnosed patients (more than 950). The authors acknowledged the small sample size as a limitation that may reduce accuracy.

Reading from cysteine to phenylalanine, the CDR3 counts 14 amino acids. CDR3 DNA is the only sequence kept; it has 42 bases, read in frame from the first base. Trimming leaves V shorter by 4 bases and J shorter by 4 bases, with the junction holding 4 bases beyond the gene matches. Via the germline V gene (reference sequence), CDR1 is SGHNT and CDR2 YYREEE. Worth noting for this clonotype: Its cognate antigen has yet to be identified. Base qualities are not provided; no much larger clone lies one nucleotide away.

Reading the label with the study, this specimen's time point is: newly diagnosed GD, antithyroid drugs for less than 3 months. For both TCR sequencing and RNA sequencing, RNA was extracted from PBMCs using TRIzol. Graves' disease was diagnosed according to American Thyroid Association guidelines. Recruitment of patients was carried out at an endocrinology department in Xi'an, China. Each patient gave 7.5 to 10 milliliters of peripheral blood, collected in an EDTA anticoagulant tube. Ficoll Paque Plus density gradient separation was used to isolate PBMCs, and no further T cell sorting was performed. An Agilent 2100 Bioanalyzer and agarose gel were used to assess RNA quality, and a NanoDrop 2000 was used to measure RNA concentration. These same records also appear under a second study, on T cells in Graves' hyperthyroidism and ophthalmopathy. The second study's paper adds: Stable Graves' hyperthyroidism was defined as no progression to ophthalmopathy during 18 months of follow-up. Hyperthyroidism patients were aged 18 to 65 years and newly diagnosed, with disease duration of less than 2 months. Patients with uncontrolled infections, other autoimmune diseases, pregnancy or lactation were excluded. Diagnoses relied on clinical symptoms, serum thyroxine and TRAb, thyroid ultrasound and orbital computed tomography. The TCR CDR3 was subjected to a first round of RT-PCR using the HTBI primer set and the Qiagen OneStep RT-PCR kit. Most expanded thyroid clonotypes (frequency above 0.001) were also found in blood, which suggests that blood repertoires may mirror thyroid immune responses. In cross-validation, a model built on a 13 V-J signature told ophthalmopathy apart from stable hyperthyroidism with over 85% sensitivity and about 81% specificity, and in testing the same model reached 80%/75%. During validation, the model predicted progression to ophthalmopathy a median of roughly 7.1 months ahead of onset, with roughly 65% sensitivity and less than 85% specificity. To identify distinguishing TCR V-J signatures, a discovery cohort of around 98 patients was used, comprising some 45 with Graves' ophthalmopathy and about 59 with stable Graves' hyperthyroidism. Prospective prediction of ophthalmopathy was tested in an independent validation cohort consisting of about 19 hyperthyroidism patients and more than 15 patients who later progressed to ophthalmopathy. The roughly 90 discovery patients were divided at random into training and test sets in a 7:3 ratio. Thyroid tissue and blood T-cell repertoires from six Graves' hyperthyroidism patients were also compared in the study. Once sampling was done, hyperthyroidism patients were given methimazole at a starting dose of 30 mg daily, whereas ophthalmopathy patients were given high-dose intravenous methylprednisolone. Libraries were constructed in a second round of multiplex PCR, after which size selection and purification were carried out. The libraries were sequenced on an Illumina HiSeq2000 using paired-end 100 bp reads. SOAPnuke was used to process the raw data, removing reads that contained adapters or uncalled bases, had a mean Phred below 15, or lacked an exact match to the constant primer or identifier. High-quality paired reads were merged with COPE v1.2.5, and unique nucleotide sequences were defined as clonotypes. MiTCR v1.1 was used to align the clonotypes against IMGT TRBV, TRBD and TRBJ reference segments. Analysis was restricted to V-J combinations with a frequency above 0.0001, which covered just over 98% of repertoires. The TCS score was defined as F50 (clonal expansion) divided by E x V (chaos), with BLOSUM62-based TCRdist calculated between CDR3 peptides within each V-J. Welch's t-statistics and random forest reduced 500 to 550 V-J features to around 14, which were used in a naive Bayes classifier (R e1071). Sample size was not statistically predetermined, and blinding of investigators to group allocation was not performed. According to the paper, TCR Vbeta CDR3 sequencing was carried out on approximately 140 peripheral blood samples, which came from 40 to 45 ophthalmopathy, approximately 78 hyperthyroidism and about 17 progressor patients.

Rearrangement joined TRBV5-4 to TRBJ2-2, and 7 bases in between align with TRBD2. The clonotype was recovered from a woman in her forties or fifties with Graves disease. Donor details come from another sample of the same person, matched by shared clones. The starting material was peripheral blood mononuclear cells (PBMCs), obtained at new diagnosis, from a patient treated with antithyroid drugs. The DNA is TGTGCCAGCAGCCTACTAGCGACCACCGGGGAGCTGTTTTTT. Its translation is CASSLLATTGELFF.